The 26 T cell receptor beta chains given below trace back to one sample, sequenced in a study of cytomegalovirus exposure and HLA in healthy donors (dated by TCRdb to 2016 to 2017). The library was made by the immunoSEQ multiplex PCR assay. The multiplex PCR relied on a mix of 60 forward primers for TCR Vbeta segments and 13 reverse primers for TCR Jbeta segments. TCRdb limited this immuneACCESS table to in-frame rearrangements with V and J called. A share of clones is missing; checked studies link under half to unresolved V genes, and the rest is unexplained. For this sample there are 150,000 to 200,000 clones; around four fifths appear just once. The ten largest clones capture around a tenth of the sample. The specimen was PBMCs. These receptors were taken from a man between 18 and 29 years old in good health and CMV-seropositive.

The chain joins TRBV30 to TRBJ1-2; 7 positions match TRBD1. Germline V gives CDR1 GTSNPN, CDR2 SVGIG (reference sequence). With 7 bases clipped from V and 3 bases from J, the junction kept 11 bases outside the gene matches. CDR3 size: 14 residues. The CDR3, as DNA: TGTGCCTCCGACCCCACCGGGACAGACTATGGCTACACCTTC. Its translation is CASDPTGTDYGYTF.

The table lists this clone with a count of one. The CDR3 loop is CASSLDPGYEQYF. The DNA of the CDR3 is TGTGCCAGCAGCTTGGATCCCGGCTACGAGCAGTACTTC. This sequence joins TRBV5-4 and TRBJ2-7; D call uncertain. Germline V gene data show CDR1 as SGHNT and CDR2 as YYREEE (reference sequence). The CDR3 sequence is 13 residues long. V was pared by 0 bases and J by 3 bases, with 7 bases between.

The chain carries TRBV19 and TRBJ1-2, with D possibly TRBD1 on 5 matching bases. The CDR3 is made up of 15 amino acids. CDR1 is LNHDA and CDR2 is SQIVND in the germline V gene (reference sequence). V gave up 6 bases and J gave up 1 base, with 15 bases separating them. The CDR3 bases are TGTGCCAGTAGGACAACAGGTATCCTTAACTATGGCTACACCTTC. Translation: CASRTTGILNYGYTF.

The genes are TRBV19 and TRBJ2-1, with 10 bases matching TRBD2. The length of the CDR3 is 16 residues. Unmatched junction bases numbered 4, after V lost 5 bases and J lost 0 bases. The germline V gene encodes CDR1 LNHDA and CDR2 SQIVND (reference sequence). CDR3 coding DNA: TGTGCCAGTAGTTTTTTAGCGGGAGGCTCCTACAATGAGCAGTTCTTC. Its protein product is CASSFLAGGSYNEQFF.

The chain employs TRBV4-2 and TRBJ2-7; perhaps TRBD1 as D (6 bases). CDR1 is LGHNA and CDR2 is YNFKEQ in the germline V gene. The V end was cut by 3 bases, the J end by 5 bases, with 17 bases between. CDR3 size: 15 residues. CDR3 DNA sequence: TGTGCCAGCAGCCACTCGACGGGACAATATAACGAGCAGTACTTC. It is translated as CASSHSTGQYNEQYF.

This rearrangement joins TRBV19 to TRBJ1-5; no reliable D call. Between the trimmed V and J ends, which lost 1 base and 5 bases, there was a span of 6 bases. This CDR3 has 13 amino acids. Germline lookup yields CDR1 LNHDA and CDR2 SQIVND (reference sequence). The CDR3 nucleotides are TGTGCCAGTAGTATAGGGGAGCATCAGCCCCAGCATTTT. Protein product: CASSIGEHQPQHF.

The V call is TRBV7-9, the J call TRBJ2-1; weak D call: TRBD2 (7 bases). Germline CDR1 is SEHNR and CDR2 is FQNEAQ (reference sequence). Trimming cost V 5 bases and J 6 bases, with 8 bases left between them. This CDR3 comprises 12 residues. DNA for the CDR3: TGTGCCAGCAGCCGGGGGGCCAATGAGCAGTTCTTC. Protein sequence: CASSRGANEQFF.

V is TRBV7-9 and J is TRBJ2-6; TRBD1 agrees at 11 bases. V lost 4 bases, J lost 1 base, and 9 bases stayed unmatched. CDR3 length: 19 residues. Per germline, CDR1 SEHNR and CDR2 FQNEAQ (reference sequence). The CDR3 reads CASSSLRDRGASGANVLTF. CDR3 DNA sequence: TGTGCCAGCAGCTCCCTCCGGGACAGGGGGGCGTCTGGGGCCAACGTCCTGACTTTC.

The CDR3 DNA sequence: TGTGCCAGCAGCTTAGTGGCGGGCCGCCAGGCCGGTGAGCAGTTCTTC. Its translation: CASSLVAGRQAGEQFF. The gene calls are TRBV7-2 and TRBJ2-1; weak D call: TRBD2 (5 bases). CDR3 length: 16 residues. Trimming left V 1 base short and J 9 bases short, with 19 bases between. Germline V gives CDR1 SGHTA, CDR2 FQGNSA.

This clone was observed a few times. V and J are TRBV29-1 and TRBJ2-7; D remains unclear. V lost 4 bases, J lost 2 bases, and 3 bases lay in between. CDR1 and CDR2 from the germline V gene are SQVTM and ANQGSEA. This CDR3 spans 10 amino acids. The CDR3 DNA sequence: TGCAGCGTTGTCACCTACGAGCAGTACTTC. Protein product: CSVVTYEQYF.

The chain has TRBV7-2 and TRBJ2-7; D uncertain. This CDR3 has 14 amino acids. The ends were cut back, 4 bases at V and 1 base at J, with 11 bases in the middle. Germline loops: CDR1 SGHTA, CDR2 FQGNSA. CDR3 nucleotide sequence: TGTGCCAGCAGCTCCTATGCAGGTTCCTACGAGCAGTACTTC. Encoded protein: CASSSYAGSYEQYF.

The chain carries TRBV13 and TRBJ2-7; 10 nucleotides match TRBD1. With 7 bases clipped from V and 1 base from J, the junction kept 4 bases outside the gene matches. This CDR3 is 14 amino acids long. CDR1 and CDR2 (germline): PRHDT, FYEKMQ (reference sequence). Here the CDR3 reads CASKGDRGSYEQYF. CDR3 nucleotide sequence: TGTGCCAGCAAGGGGGACAGGGGTTCCTACGAGCAGTACTTC.

The chain links TRBV7-2 to TRBJ2-1, with a possible D match to TRBD2 (5 bases). The CDR3 has 12 residues. The germline V gene has CDR1 SGHTA and CDR2 FQGNSA. V shed 3 bases and J shed 12 bases, with 12 bases lying between them. The CDR3 DNA reads TGTGCCAGCAGCTTCCCGGAGGCATTGCAGTTCTTC. This sequence encodes CASSFPEALQFF.

The CDR3 spells CASSLGGPTEAFF. DNA for the CDR3: TGCGCCAGCAGCTTGGGGGGGCCAACTGAAGCTTTCTTT. This chain connects TRBV5-1 to TRBJ1-1; perhaps TRBD1 as D (6 bases). The CDR3 runs 13 residues. CDR1 and CDR2 (germline): SGHRS, YFSETQ. Trimming left V 0 bases short and J 5 bases short, with 8 bases between. The whole variable domain, remainder taken from reference TRBV5-1 and TRBJ1-1, is KAGVTQTPRYLIKTRGQQVTLSCSPISGHRSVSWYQQTPGQGLQFLFEYFSETQRNKGNFPGRFSGRQFSNSRSEMNVSTLELGDSALYLCASSLGGPTEAFFGQGTRLTVV.

The chain joins TRBV13 to TRBJ1-1, with 8 positions matching TRBD1. Per germline, CDR1 PRHDT and CDR2 FYEKMQ (reference sequence). V trimming: 5 bases; J trimming: 3 bases; junction bases outside the gene matches: 5. This CDR3 has 14 amino acids. CDR3 amino acids: CASSRQGFDTEAFF. CDR3 nucleotide sequence: TGTGCCAGCAGCCGACAGGGGTTTGACACTGAAGCTTTCTTT.

The chain recombines TRBV4-2 with TRBJ2-1, with D perhaps TRBD2 (5 bases). Trimming pared 2 bases from V and 2 bases from J, leaving 13 bases between. The V gene's germline CDR1 is LGHNA and CDR2 YNFKEQ. The CDR3 has 16 amino acids. CDR3 sequence reads: CASSQLGVVAYNEQFF. CDR3 coding DNA: TGTGCCAGCAGCCAACTCGGGGTGGTCGCCTACAATGAGCAGTTCTTC.

This CDR3 reads CASGEGNEKLFF. The CDR3, as DNA: TGTGCCAGCGGAGAGGGTAATGAAAAACTGTTTTTT. The chain has TRBV5-8 and TRBJ1-4; the D is unclear. Trimming shortened V by 7 bases and J by 4 bases, and 8 bases separated the two germline ends. The length of the CDR3 is 12 residues. Germline CDR1 SGHTS, CDR2 YDEGEE.

The chain combines TRBV28 with TRBJ2-3, with 10 bases lining up with TRBD1. J gave up 3 bases and V 5 bases, and 5 bases lay outside the gene matches. The CDR3 runs 15 residues. Per the germline V gene, CDR1 is MDHEN and CDR2 is SYDVKM. The CDR3 DNA is TGTGCCAGCAGTCCGACAGGGGGCCGGACAGATACGCAGTATTTT. Its protein product is CASSPTGGRTDTQYF.

This sequence joins TRBV6-1 and TRBJ2-7; no clear D gene. Germline lookup yields CDR1 MNHNS and CDR2 SASEGT. V shed 2 bases and J shed 9 bases, with 8 bases lying between them. CDR3 size: 11 residues. The CDR3 protein is CASSEMGLQYF. The DNA of the CDR3 is TGTGCCAGCAGTGAAATGGGCTTGCAGTACTTC.

The chain couples TRBV6-5 to TRBJ1-1; D not certain. V was shortened by 0 bases and J by 5 bases, with 7 bases between the two germline ends. The CDR3 has 13 amino acids. Germline CDR1 reads MNHEY; CDR2 reads SVGAGI. CDR3 DNA sequence: TGTGCCAGCAGTTACTCGAGAGAGACTGAAGCTTTCTTT. Residues: CASSYSRETEAFF.

V and J are TRBV7-9 and TRBJ1-2; no clear D. V gave up 4 bases and J gave up 5 bases, with 20 bases separating them. There are 16 residues in the CDR3. The germline gives CDR1 SEHNR, CDR2 FQNEAQ (reference sequence). The CDR3 coding sequence is TGTGCCAGCAGCTCAACTGAGTCCAGGCGATTATATGGCTACACCTTC. It encodes CASSSTESRRLYGYTF.

This chain connects TRBV10-1 to TRBJ2-3; tentatively, D is TRBD1 (6 bases). CDR1 and CDR2 from the germline V gene are WNHNN and SYGVQD (reference sequence). This CDR3 region has 17 residues. V was shortened by 2 bases and J by 2 bases, with 17 bases between the two germline ends. The CDR3 here is CASSEPSGDGNTDTQYF. DNA of the CDR3: TGCGCCAGCAGTGAGCCCTCAGGGGACGGAAACACAGATACGCAGTATTTT.

J is TRBJ2-1 and V is TRBV27; 8 bases are shared with TRBD2. The trim removed 6 bases at V and 0 bases at J, leaving 7 bases unmatched. The CDR3 is made up of 16 amino acids. CDR1 is MNHEY, CDR2 SMNVEV, per germline (reference sequence). This chain's CDR3 is CASSRSGGDSYNEQFF. CDR3 in DNA: TGTGCCAGCAGCCGATCGGGGGGGGACTCCTACAATGAGCAGTTCTTC.

This chain uses TRBV7-2 with TRBJ2-5; 7 bases line up with TRBD2. V shed 5 bases and J 2 bases; nucleotides not matched to a gene: 8. The CDR3 is 15 residues long. Germline loops: CDR1 SGHTA, CDR2 FQGNSA. CDR3 sequence (DNA): TGTGCCAGCAGCCCCTCAAGCGGGGTACAAGAGACCCAGTACTTC. As protein: CASSPSSGVQETQYF.

J is TRBJ2-1 and V is TRBV4-1; TRBD1 aligns across 10 bases. Losses at the gene ends were 6 bases for V and 6 bases for J; bases not matched to a gene: 2. The CDR3 has 13 amino acids. In germline, CDR1 is MGHRA, CDR2 YSYEKL. The CDR3 bases are TGCGCCAGCAGGGGGGACAGGGGCAATGAGCAGTTCTTC. It codes for CASRGDRGNEQFF.

J is TRBJ2-7 and V is TRBV11-2, with a possible D match to TRBD1 (6 bases). V lost 2 bases, J lost 6 bases, and 20 bases lay in between. Germline loops: CDR1 SGHAT, CDR2 FQNNGV. The CDR3 totals 16 residues. The chain's CDR3 is CASSLRSTGMKREQYF. The CDR3 DNA reads TGTGCCAGCAGCTTAAGAAGTACAGGGATGAAGCGCGAGCAGTACTTC.